The T cell receptor beta chain under discussion was sequenced for a study of control samples from healthy donors and cancer patients (dated by TCRdb to about 2020). On this clone: The target of this receptor is not known. Base qualities are missing; no much larger clone stands one base away.

The CDR3 starts with the cysteine, ends with the phenylalanine, and has 16 residues. Just the 48-base CDR3 DNA is kept, in frame starting at base 1. V loses 5 bases, J loses 8 bases, and the germline ends lie 22 bases apart. The germline V gene yields SGHAT for CDR1 and FQNNGV for CDR2. Receptor libraries were prepared by the immunoSEQ multiplex PCR assay. The source is immuneACCESS, and TCRdb retained only in-frame sequences with V and J called. Part of the clones is not carried over; for the studies checked, unresolved V genes explain less than half of this, and the remainder is unexplained. The sample profile shows approximately 98,000 clones; approximately 82% of them were found once. The top ten clones comprise around 6.2% of the sample.

The sequence links TRBV11-2 to TRBJ2-1; TRBD2 is a possible D gene, resting on 5 matching bases. Material: blood. The sequence derives from a man between 18 and 35 years old in good health. The CDR3 here reads CASSPYLGGPLDEQFF. The nucleotide sequence is given as TGTGCCAGCAGCCCCTACCTCGGAGGTCCCTTAGATGAGCAGTTCTTC. Where the CDR3 stops, the reference TRBV11-2 and TRBJ2-1 genes take over; the full variable domain is EAGVAQSPRYKIIEKRQSVAFWCNPISGHATLYWYQQILGQGPKLLIQFQNNGVVDDSQLPKDRFSAERLKGVDSTLKIQPAKLEDSAVYLCASSPYLGGPLDEQFFGPGTRLTVL.